This is a list of T cell receptor beta chains from one sample in a study of graft-versus-host responses after intestinal transplantation. The antigens for these receptors are not known. Clones were read by immunoSEQ multiplex PCR, and TCRdb kept only the in-frame ones, dropping some. The sample consists of about 100,000 clones, roughly 87% of them appearing once. Sequencing used unstimulated CD4+ T cells sorted from spleen or lymph node cells, obtained before transplant. All receptors derive from a human donor who was the organ donor for an intestinal transplant. Each CDR3 is given with its conserved first and last residue. The order of the fields is V gene, D gene, clone size, J gene, CDR3 DNA, CDR3 protein. D genes are given only for firm matches. Size tells how often a clone was seen (once, few, many) or the class of an expanded clone, and some rows leave it out.

TRBV18	-	-	TRBJ2-3	TGTGCCAGCTCACCTCAGTGGGGAAGCACAGATACGCAGTATTTT	CASSPQWGSTDTQYF
TRBV7-2	-	-	TRBJ2-7	TGTGCCAGCAGCCCCACATCAATCTCCTACGAGCAGTACTTC	CASSPTSISYEQYF
TRBV19	-	-	TRBJ2-3	TGTGCCAGTAGTACCACATCCTCCCGGGCAGATACGCAGTATTTT	CASSTTSSRADTQYF
TRBV10-2	-	-	TRBJ1-6	TGCGCCAGCAGTGAGTCGGGGGGCCCGGGCGGCTCACCCCTCCACTTT	CASSESGGPGGSPLHF
TRBV11-2	-	once	TRBJ1-1	TGTGCCAGCAGCTCAAGTGGGGGGGGGAGGACTGAAGCTTTCTTT	CASSSSGGGRTEAFF
TRBV6-4	TRBD2	-	TRBJ2-3	TGTGCCAGCAGCACTAGCGGGGGAGGAGCAGATACGCAGTATTTT	CASSTSGGGADTQYF
TRBV19	-	-	TRBJ1-2	TGTGCCAGTAGGGGGGGCGGCGTCCTTTATGGCTACACCTTC	CASRGGGVLYGYTF
TRBV28	TRBD2	-	TRBJ2-7	TGTGCCAGCGCTAATAGCGGGCTCTCCTACGAGCAGTACTTC	CASANSGLSYEQYF
TRBV6-5	TRBD1	-	TRBJ1-6	TGTGCCTGCTCTAGGGGGCTGGATAATTCACCCCTCCACTTT	CACSRGLDNSPLHF
TRBV5-6	-	-	TRBJ2-3	TGTGCCAGCAACCAGCCGGGAAGCCCTCCAACAGATACGCAGTATTTT	CASNQPGSPPTDTQYF
TRBV18	TRBD1	-	TRBJ2-2	TGTGCCAGCTCACCCCGACAGGGGGTTGCCGGGGAGCTGTTTTTT	CASSPRQGVAGELFF
TRBV7-2	-	-	TRBJ1-6	TGTGCCAGCAGCCAACACAGGGACGCTTCACCCCTCCACTTT	CASSQHRDASPLHF
TRBV5-1	-	-	TRBJ2-6	TGCGCCAGCAGCCTTACTAACATGGGGGCCAACGTCCTGACTTTC	CASSLTNMGANVLTF
TRBV30	-	-	TRBJ1-1	TGTGCCTGGAGTACCAAGGGGGACACTGAAGCTTTCTTT	CAWSTKGDTEAFF
TRBV7-9	TRBD1	-	TRBJ1-1	TGTGCCAGCAGCTCGCAGGGGGCGATTGAAGCTTTCTTT	CASSSQGAIEAFF
TRBV5-1	-	-	TRBJ1-5	TGCGCCAGCAGCGCCAATAGCAATCAGCCCCAGCATTTT	CASSANSNQPQHF
TRBV6-5	-	-	TRBJ1-2	TGTGCCAGCAGTTATTGGGCTGCGACAGAGCAACGTGGCTACACCTTC	CASSYWAATEQRGYTF
TRBV2	-	-	TRBJ1-3	TGTGCCAGCCACAGGGACTCTGGAAACACCATATATTTT	CASHRDSGNTIYF
TRBV18	-	once	TRBJ1-2	TGTGCCAGCTCACCAGGGTCCCTCTATGGCTACACCTTC	CASSPGSLYGYTF
TRBV30	TRBD1	-	TRBJ1-1	TGTGCCTGGAGTTACCCGGACAGGTCGAACACTGAAGCTTTCTTT	CAWSYPDRSNTEAFF
TRBV4-2	TRBD1	once	TRBJ1-5	TGTGCCAGCAGCCAATTAGGGGGCATCGGGAATCAGCCCCAGCATTTT	CASSQLGGIGNQPQHF
TRBV5-5	-	-	TRBJ1-3	TGTGCCAGCCAAGACAGCTCTGGAAACACCATATATTTT	CASQDSSGNTIYF
TRBV6-6	-	once	TRBJ1-5	TGTGCCAGCATTAAAGCAGGGAGTAATCAGCCCCAGCATTTT	CASIKAGSNQPQHF
TRBV7-9	-	-	TRBJ1-2	TGTGCCAGCAGCTTAGCGCTGACCCACTATGGCTACACCTTC	CASSLALTHYGYTF
TRBV21-1	-	-	TRBJ1-2	TGTGCCAGCAGCAAACAGGGTAACTATGGCTACACCTTC	CASSKQGNYGYTF
TRBV28	TRBD1	-	TRBJ2-7	TGTGCCAGCAGAACATCCGGGACAGGGGCAAGCGAGCAGTACTTC	CASRTSGTGASEQYF
TRBV2	-	-	TRBJ1-2	TGTGCCAGCAAAGCGGCAGGGCAAAATGGCTACACCTTC	CASKAAGQNGYTF
TRBV6-6	-	few	TRBJ1-1	TGTGCCAGCAGTTCGGCGGGGGGGAACACTGAAGCTTTCTTT	CASSSAGGNTEAFF
TRBV2	-	-	TRBJ1-4	TGTGCCAGCAGTGTCGATGCCTTCCTTAATGAAAAACTGTTTTTT	CASSVDAFLNEKLFF
TRBV19	TRBD1	-	TRBJ1-2	TGTGCCAGTAGTAATTGGGGGACAGGGAGTCCCTATGGCTACACCTTC	CASSNWGTGSPYGYTF
TRBV7-9	-	-	TRBJ1-4	TGTGCCAGCAGCTTAGAGGTTGGGGTTGGAAAACTGTTTTTT	CASSLEVGVGKLFF
TRBV6-1	-	-	TRBJ1-5	TGTGCCAGCAGTGAAAGGGTACAGGCTTATAGCAATCAGCCCCAGCATTTT	CASSERVQAYSNQPQHF
TRBV29-1	TRBD1	-	TRBJ2-5	TGCAGCGGACAGGGGTCCCAAGAGACCCAGTACTTC	CSGQGSQETQYF